This passage covers 14 T cell receptor beta chains from one sample sequenced in a study of cytomegalovirus exposure and HLA in healthy donors (dated by TCRdb to the late 2010s). Library preparation employed the immunoSEQ multiplex PCR assay. A mixture of 60 forward primers for TCR Vbeta segments and 13 reverse primers for TCR Jbeta segments was used in the multiplex PCR. TCRdb carries this immuneACCESS record with in-frame sequences only. Its versions omit some clonotypes, under half of them owing to an unresolved V gene in the studies checked, with the rest unexplained. For this sample the table gives roughly 200,000 clones, of which around 86% were detected only once. Jointly, the top ten make up over 1% of the sample. Sequenced material: PBMCs. These receptors originate from a man aged 25-45 years in good health and CMV-seronegative.

The CDR3 DNA reads as TGTGCCAGCAGCTTAGGGAGCAGTTTATTTGAGACCCAGTACTTC. Its protein is CASSLGSSLFETQYF. This chain connects TRBV7-2 to TRBJ2-5; D is ambiguous. From germline, CDR1 is SGHTA and CDR2 FQGNSA. This CDR3 has 15 amino acids. Trimming shortened V by 1 base and J by 5 bases, and 14 bases separated the two germline ends. Based on the CDR3 plus reference TRBV7-2 and TRBJ2-5, the full variable domain is GAGVSQSPSNKVTEKGKDVELRCDPISGHTALYWYRQSLGQGLEFLIYFQGNSAPDKSGLPSDRFSAERTGGSVSTLTIQRTQQEDSAVYLCASSLGSSLFETQYFGPGTRLLVL.

The chain has TRBV18 and TRBJ2-1; D uncertain. The CDR3 extends over 13 amino acids. Germline V lookup: CDR1 KGHSH, CDR2 LQKENI. The germline V and J ends were trimmed by 3 bases and 5 bases, with 8 bases remaining between them. The CDR3 DNA follows: TGTGCCAGCTCACCGGTGCAGAACAATGAGCAGTTCTTC. As protein: CASSPVQNNEQFF.

This chain uses TRBV29-1 with TRBJ1-2; D is ambiguous. The CDR3 extends over 11 amino acids. V gave up 3 bases and J gave up 5 bases, with 7 bases separating them. Germline V gene data show CDR1 as SQVTM and CDR2 as ANQGSEA. CDR3 sequence: CSVDAGYGYTF. CDR3 bases: TGCAGCGTTGACGCGGGGTATGGCTACACCTTC.

The chain couples TRBV12-5 to TRBJ1-1; TRBD1 is a possible D gene (6 bases). This CDR3 comprises 16 residues. The V and J ends lost 3 bases and 0 bases respectively, with 14 bases between them. The germline V gene encodes CDR1 LGHNT and CDR2 FRNRAP. This chain's CDR3 is CASGFATQGMNTEAFF. The CDR3 DNA is TGTGCTAGTGGTTTCGCCACTCAGGGGATGAACACTGAAGCTTTCTTT.

V gene TRBV5-5 combines with J gene TRBJ1-2; 8 nucleotides align to TRBD1. Germline-derived CDR1 and CDR2 are SGHKS and YYEKEE (reference sequence). V lost 3 bases, J lost 0 bases, and 7 bases stayed unmatched. This CDR3 spans 16 amino acids. CDR3 residues: CASSSPGQVANYGYTF. The CDR3 DNA follows: TGTGCCAGCAGCTCACCGGGACAGGTGGCTAACTATGGCTACACCTTC.

The V call is TRBV7-2, the J call TRBJ2-2; no clear D gene. The ends were cut back, 0 bases at V and 0 bases at J, with 5 bases in the middle. This CDR3 comprises 15 residues. Per germline, CDR1 SGHTA and CDR2 FQGNSA. CDR3 DNA: TGTGCCAGCAGCTTAGCGTTCGCGAACACCGGGGAGCTGTTTTTT. Its protein product is CASSLAFANTGELFF.

The CDR3 DNA sequence: TGTGCCACAAAAACCCCCACTTTGTCTACAGATTCCTACGAGCAGTACTTC. Amino acids: CATKTPTLSTDSYEQYF. The chain uses TRBV15 and TRBJ2-7; D not certain. Trimming left V 9 bases short and J 1 base short, with 25 bases between. The CDR3 covers 17 residues. Germline CDR1 is LNHNV and CDR2 is YYDKDF (reference sequence).

The J gene is TRBJ2-3, the V gene TRBV29-1, with 13 bases identical to TRBD2. The V segment lost 6 bases and the J segment 5 bases; nucleotides outside the gene matches: 8. The V gene's germline CDR1 is SQVTM and CDR2 ANQGSEA. The CDR3 runs 15 residues. This chain's CDR3 is CSVAGLAGFGDTQYF. As DNA, the CDR3 is TGCAGCGTGGCGGGACTAGCGGGGTTTGGAGATACGCAGTATTTT.

This clone was recorded only once. J is TRBJ1-6 and V is TRBV27; D uncertain. V was pared by 0 bases and J by 12 bases, with 9 bases between. The CDR3 extends over 13 amino acids. Looked up from germline, CDR1 is MNHEY and CDR2 is SMNVEV (reference sequence). Written as DNA, the CDR3 is TGTGCCAGCAGTTTATCGTTTCCATTACCCCTCCACTTT. Translating gives CASSLSFPLPLHF.

The chain employs TRBV28 and TRBJ1-1, with D perhaps matching TRBD1 (6 bases). This CDR3 spans 16 amino acids. Germline V CDR1 and CDR2: MDHEN, SYDVKM. Trimming pared 4 bases from V and 4 bases from J, leaving 19 bases between. CDR3 sequence: CASSSSRQGYTTEAFF. CDR3 in DNA: TGTGCCAGCAGTTCAAGCCGCCAGGGGTATACCACTGAAGCTTTCTTT.

V is TRBV27 and J is TRBJ2-6; D is uncertain. There are 15 residues in the CDR3. V lost 5 bases to trimming and J lost 0 bases, with 8 bases between them. Germline V gives CDR1 MNHEY, CDR2 SMNVEV (reference sequence). The CDR3 bases are TGTGCCAGCAGTCCCTACAGCTCTGGGGCCAACGTCCTGACTTTC. Its translation: CASSPYSSGANVLTF.

The rearrangement links TRBV18 to TRBJ2-5, with 10 bases lining up with TRBD2. This CDR3 has 16 residues. After removal of 3 bases from V and 4 bases from J, the junction contained 8 bases not matched to a gene. Germline-derived CDR1 and CDR2 are KGHSH and LQKENI. CDR3 sequence reads: CASSPRLAGVGETQYF. For the CDR3, the DNA is TGTGCCAGCTCACCGCGGCTAGCGGGAGTGGGAGAGACCCAGTACTTC.

The rearrangement uses TRBV7-2 and TRBJ1-6, with 7 bases lining up with TRBD1. The V gene's germline CDR1 is SGHTA and CDR2 FQGNSA. The CDR3 spans 12 residues. The J segment lost 8 bases and the V segment lost 7 bases, leaving 2 bases of the junction unmatched. The CDR3, as DNA: TGTGCCAGCATGGACAGGTATTCACCCCTCCACTTT. The encoded protein is CASMDRYSPLHF.

Concerning this clone itself: One junction end does not reproduce the germline sequence, and a read error may be involved. This chain links TRBV7-9 with TRBJ1-2, with 9 nucleotides matching TRBD1. The CDR3 spans 14 residues. The germline CDR1 and CDR2 sequences are SEHNR and FQNEAQ (reference sequence). The CDR3 DNA reads as TGTTCCAGCAGCCCATTACAGGGGGCTGTCGGCTACACCTTC. As protein: CSSSPLQGAVGYTF.